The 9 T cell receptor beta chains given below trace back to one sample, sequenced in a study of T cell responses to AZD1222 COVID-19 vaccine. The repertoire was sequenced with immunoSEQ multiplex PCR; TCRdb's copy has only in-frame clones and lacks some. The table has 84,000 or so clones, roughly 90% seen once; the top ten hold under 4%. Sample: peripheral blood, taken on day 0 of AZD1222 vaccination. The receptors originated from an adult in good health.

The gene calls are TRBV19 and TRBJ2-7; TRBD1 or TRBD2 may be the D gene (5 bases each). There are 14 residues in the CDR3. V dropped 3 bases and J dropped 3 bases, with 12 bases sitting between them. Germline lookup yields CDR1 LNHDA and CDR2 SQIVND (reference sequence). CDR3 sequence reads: CASSMLWGNYEQYF. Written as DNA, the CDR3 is TGTGCCAGTAGTATGCTCTGGGGGAACTACGAGCAGTACTTC.

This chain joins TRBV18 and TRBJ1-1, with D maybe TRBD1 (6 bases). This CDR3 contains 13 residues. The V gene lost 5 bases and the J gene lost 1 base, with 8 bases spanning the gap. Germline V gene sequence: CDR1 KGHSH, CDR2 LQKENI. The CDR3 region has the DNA TGTGCCAGCTCAGGGGGCCCGAACACTGAAGCTTTCTTT. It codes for CASSGGPNTEAFF. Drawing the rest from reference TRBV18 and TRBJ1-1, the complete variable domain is NAGVMQNPRHLVRRRGQEARLRCSPMKGHSHVYWYRQLPEEGLKFMVYLQKENIIDESGMPKERFSAEFPKEGPSILRIQQVVRGDSAAYFCASSGGPNTEAFFGQGTRLTVV.

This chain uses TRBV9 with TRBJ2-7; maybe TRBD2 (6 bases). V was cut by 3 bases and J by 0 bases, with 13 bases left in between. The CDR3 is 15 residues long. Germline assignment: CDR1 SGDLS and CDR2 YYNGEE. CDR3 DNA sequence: TGTGCCAGCAGCGCGGGACTTCAGAGCTCCTACGAGCAGTACTTC. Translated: CASSAGLQSSYEQYF.

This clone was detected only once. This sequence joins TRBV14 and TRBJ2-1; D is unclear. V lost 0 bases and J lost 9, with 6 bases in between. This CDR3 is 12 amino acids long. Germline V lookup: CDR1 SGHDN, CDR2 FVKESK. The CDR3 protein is CASSQERTEQFF. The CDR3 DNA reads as TGTGCCAGCAGCCAAGAAAGAACTGAGCAGTTCTTC. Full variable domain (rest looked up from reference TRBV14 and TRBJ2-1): EAGVTQFPSHSVIEKGQTVTLRCDPISGHDNLYWYRRVMGKEIKFLLHFVKESKQDESGMPNNRFLAERTGGTYSTLKVQPAELEDSGVYFCASSQERTEQFFGPGTRLTVL.

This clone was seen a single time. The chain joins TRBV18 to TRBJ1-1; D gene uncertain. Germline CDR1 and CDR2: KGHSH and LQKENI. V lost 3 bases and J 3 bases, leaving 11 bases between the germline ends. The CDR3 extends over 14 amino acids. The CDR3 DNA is TGTGCCAGCTCACCCGGAAACGGCTACACTGAAGCTTTCTTT. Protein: CASSPGNGYTEAFF.

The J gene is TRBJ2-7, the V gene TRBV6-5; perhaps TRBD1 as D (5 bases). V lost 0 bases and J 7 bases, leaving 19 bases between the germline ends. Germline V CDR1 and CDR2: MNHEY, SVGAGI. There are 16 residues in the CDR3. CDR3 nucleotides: TGTGCCAGCAGTTACTCGACGGCTGGCAGGGCGGCGGAGCAGTACTTC. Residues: CASSYSTAGRAAEQYF.

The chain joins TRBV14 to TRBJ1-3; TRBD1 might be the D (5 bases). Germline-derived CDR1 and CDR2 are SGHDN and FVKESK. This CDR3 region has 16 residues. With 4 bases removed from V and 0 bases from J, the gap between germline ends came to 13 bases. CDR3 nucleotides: TGTGCCAGCAGCCGAGAGAAGGGGTTCTCTGGAAACACCATATATTTT. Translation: CASSREKGFSGNTIYF.

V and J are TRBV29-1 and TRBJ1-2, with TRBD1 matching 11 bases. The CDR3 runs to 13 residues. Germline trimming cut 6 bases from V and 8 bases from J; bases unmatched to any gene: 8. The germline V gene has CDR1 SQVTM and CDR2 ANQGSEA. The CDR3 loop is CSVTGQGARGYTF. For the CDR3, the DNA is TGCAGCGTCACCGGACAGGGGGCGCGGGGCTACACCTTC. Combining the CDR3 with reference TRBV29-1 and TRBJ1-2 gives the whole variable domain SAVISQKPSRDICQRGTSLTIQCQVDSQVTMMFWYRQQPGQSLTLIATANQGSEATYESGFVIDKFPISRPNLTFSTLTVSNMSPEDSSIYLCSVTGQGARGYTFGSGTRLTVV.

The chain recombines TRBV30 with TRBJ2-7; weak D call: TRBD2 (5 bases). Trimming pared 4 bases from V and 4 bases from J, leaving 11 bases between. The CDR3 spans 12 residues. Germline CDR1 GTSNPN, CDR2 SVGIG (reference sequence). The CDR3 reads CAWNEGSYEQYF. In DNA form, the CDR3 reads TGTGCCTGGAACGAGGGAAGTTACGAGCAGTACTTC.